The 29 T cell receptor beta chains given below trace back to one sample, sequenced in a study of T cells in Graves' hyperthyroidism and ophthalmopathy. The investigators amplified TCR beta CDR3 regions from RNA transcripts. In the first-round RT-PCR of the TCR CDR3, the HTBI primer set was used. TCRdb recomputed calls from the multiplex PCR reads with MiXCR, one row per CDR3 protein. The top ten clones hold approximately 31% of a sample with about 320,000 distinct CDR3 sequences, approximately 16% of them seen once. The sequencing input was blood. The source is a man aged 25-45 years with Graves' hyperthyroidism.

This clonotype was recorded at least ten times. The chain is built from TRBV20-1 and TRBJ2-1; weak D call: TRBD2 (7 bases). Trimming pared 6 bases from V and 4 bases from J, leaving 25 bases between. This CDR3 contains 17 residues. Germline CDR1 is DFQATT and CDR2 is SNEGSKA (reference sequence). CDR3: CSAQGGGKAGQYNEQFF. The CDR3 DNA sequence: TGCAGTGCCCAAGGGGGGGGAAAAGCGGGACAATACAATGAGCAGTTCTTC.

This clonotype has a count of ten or more. The J gene is TRBJ2-3, the V gene TRBV5-1, with 12 bases lining up with TRBD1. The length of the CDR3 is 14 residues. Germline V gives CDR1 SGHRS, CDR2 YFSETQ. The ends lost 4 bases at V and 6 bases at J; junction bases unmatched: 3. This CDR3 reads CASSGGTGGDTQYF. As DNA, the CDR3 is TGCGCCAGCAGCGGGGGGACAGGGGGCGATACGCAGTATTTT.

In its sample, this clonotype was seen many times. The CDR3 is CASRPVADTQYF. DNA for the CDR3: TGTGCCAGCAGACCGGTAGCAGATACGCAGTATTTT. The V gene is TRBV2, the J gene TRBJ2-3; D gene unclear. Trimming left V 6 bases short and J 4 bases short, with 8 bases between. The CDR3 is 12 residues long. The germline CDR1 and CDR2 sequences are SNHLY and FYNNEI.

This clonotype was observed at least ten times. The chain recombines TRBV3-1 with TRBJ2-3; D remains ambiguous. Trimming pared 2 bases from V and 4 bases from J, leaving 10 bases between. This CDR3 region has 14 residues. Germline values: CDR1 LGHDT, CDR2 YNNKEL (reference sequence). The CDR3 sequence is CASSQRDFSDTQYF. CDR3 nucleotide sequence: TGTGCCAGCAGCCAAAGAGACTTTTCAGATACGCAGTATTTT.

The chain couples TRBV20-1 to TRBJ1-2; tentatively, D is TRBD1 (5 bases). Germline CDR1 reads DFQATT; CDR2 reads SNEGSKA (reference sequence). Trimming took 6 bases from V and 5 from J, leaving 19 bases between them. The CDR3 spans 14 residues. The CDR3 bases are TGCAGTGCCATGCCGATGGCAGGGAAGTATGGCTACACCTTC. This gives the protein CSAMPMAGKYGYTF.

This clonotype was observed many times. This chain uses TRBV7-2 with TRBJ2-7; D is perhaps TRBD2 (6 bases). CDR1 is SGHTA, CDR2 FQGNSA, per germline. The V end lost 0 bases, the J end lost 2 bases, and 14 bases lay between the germline ends. The CDR3 totals 16 residues. CDR3 residues: CASSLAPWRGAYEQYF. The CDR3 DNA reads TGTGCCAGCAGCTTAGCGCCGTGGCGGGGTGCCTACGAGCAGTACTTC.

This clonotype was detected once. The chain joins TRBV5-1 to TRBJ2-3, with TRBD2 identical over 11 bases. V gave up 4 bases and J gave up 4 bases; unmatched junction bases: 14. Germline CDR1 SGHRS, CDR2 YFSETQ. The CDR3 contains 18 residues. The CDR3 sequence: CASSRIGLAGGTPDTQYF. As DNA, the CDR3 is TGCGCCAGCAGCCGGATCGGCCTAGCGGGAGGAACCCCAGATACGCAGTATTTT.

The chain is built from TRBV24-1 and TRBJ2-3, with 9 bases aligning to TRBD1. This CDR3 contains 17 residues. V lost 4 bases and J lost 1; bases outside the gene matches: 8. Germline V gene lookup returns CDR1 KGHDR and CDR2 SFDVKD. In DNA form, the CDR3 reads TGTGCCACCAGTGACTGGAACAGGGGGCAAGGCACAGATACGCAGTATTTT. Its protein product is CATSDWNRGQGTDTQYF.

This clonotype was counted a few times. CDR3 loop: CASGLAGGTDTQYF. CDR3 nucleotides: TGTGCCAGCGGTCTAGCGGGGGGGACAGATACGCAGTATTTT. V is TRBV9 and J is TRBJ2-3, with 12 bases aligning to TRBD2. Germline CDR1 and CDR2: SGDLS and YYNGEE. The V and J ends lost 7 bases and 3 bases, in that order; junction bases with no gene match: 3. The CDR3 covers 14 residues.

This clonotype appeared a few times. This sequence joins TRBV25-1 and TRBJ2-1; 10 bases agree with TRBD2. The V gene end was trimmed by 10 bases and the J gene end by 5 bases; junction bases not matched to a gene: 5. Looked up from germline, CDR1 is MGHDK and CDR2 is SYGVNS. This CDR3 is 13 amino acids long. The CDR3 region is CAIGLAANNEQFF. The DNA for the CDR3 is TGTGCCATCGGACTAGCGGCCAACAATGAGCAGTTCTTC.

A few counts support this clonotype. The chain carries TRBV7-6 and TRBJ2-2; 7 nucleotides agree with TRBD2. This CDR3 is built from 15 residues. J gave up 4 bases and V 2 bases, and 4 bases lay outside the gene matches. Germline CDR1 and CDR2: SGHVS and FNYEAQ. CDR3 in DNA: TGTGCCAGCAGCTTATGGCGGGAGTCCACCGGGGAGCTGTTTTTT. Protein sequence: CASSLWRESTGELFF.

The chain carries TRBV10-3 and TRBJ2-3; D is undetermined. CDR3 length: 14 amino acids. V was clipped by 2 bases and J by 4 bases, with 10 bases between them. The germline gives CDR1 ENHRY, CDR2 SYGVKD. The CDR3 is CAISERRAADTQYF. DNA of the CDR3: TGTGCCATCAGTGAGCGTCGAGCCGCAGATACGCAGTATTTT.

This clonotype was picked up many times. This chain joins TRBV6-1 and TRBJ2-7, with 10 bases matching TRBD1. The J segment lost 4 bases and the V segment lost 5 bases, leaving 8 bases of the junction unmatched. Germline lookup yields CDR1 MNHNS and CDR2 SASEGT. This CDR3 is 15 amino acids long. This chain's CDR3 is CASSQEGTGAYEQYF. Written as DNA, the CDR3 is TGTGCCAGCAGTCAGGAGGGGACAGGGGCTTACGAGCAGTACTTC.

The chain links TRBV4-1 to TRBJ1-2; TRBD1 is a possible D gene (5 bases). The CDR3 totals 13 residues. Trimming pared 3 bases from V and 4 bases from J, leaving 9 bases between. CDR1 and CDR2 from the germline V gene are MGHRA and YSYEKL. The chain's CDR3 is CASSHSGGYGYTF. In nucleotides, the CDR3 is TGCGCCAGCAGCCATTCTGGGGGCTATGGCTACACCTTC.

This clonotype was seen ten or more times. This chain uses TRBV27 with TRBJ2-1, with D hard to call. Germline assignment: CDR1 MNHEY and CDR2 SMNVEV (reference sequence). The V end was cut by 5 bases, the J end by 3 bases, with 11 bases between. The CDR3 totals 14 residues. CDR3 loop: CASSLRDDYNEQFF. In DNA, the CDR3 is TGTGCCAGCAGTCTACGCGACGACTACAATGAGCAGTTCTTC.

V is TRBV28 and J is TRBJ2-1, with 13 positions matching TRBD2. This CDR3 has 16 amino acids. V lost 4 bases and J lost 5; bases outside the gene matches: 5. From germline, CDR1 is MDHEN and CDR2 SYDVKM. The CDR3 is CASSSRTSGSDNEQFF. The DNA of the CDR3 is TGTGCCAGCAGTTCCAGGACTAGCGGGAGCGACAATGAGCAGTTCTTC.

In its sample, this clonotype was seen many times. J is TRBJ2-7 and V is TRBV11-3, with TRBD1 identical over 12 bases. After removal of 3 bases from V and 4 bases from J, the junction contained 13 bases not matched to a gene. Germline lookup yields CDR1 SGHNT and CDR2 YENEEA. The CDR3 runs 18 residues. The CDR3 sequence is CASSLWDRGRTSGYEQYF. CDR3 in DNA: TGTGCCAGCAGCTTGTGGGACAGGGGGCGTACTAGCGGATACGAGCAGTACTTC.

This clonotype came up many times. In nucleotides, the CDR3 is TGCGCCAGCAGCTTCGATAGGGGCGAAGAGACCCAGTACTTC. Translated, it gives CASSFDRGEETQYF. The rearrangement links TRBV5-1 to TRBJ2-5; D might be TRBD1 (5 bases). Deletions cut 2 bases from V and 3 bases from J, with 11 bases between. This CDR3 region has 14 residues. Germline V CDR1 and CDR2: SGHRS, YFSETQ.

This clonotype was detected ten times or more. The chain uses TRBV28 and TRBJ2-7; D ambiguous. CDR3 length: 13 amino acids. Per germline, CDR1 MDHEN and CDR2 SYDVKM. Deletions cut 3 bases from V and 2 bases from J, with 8 bases between. In DNA form, the CDR3 reads TGTGCCAGCAGTTTTGGACGGACCTACGAGCAGTACTTC. Translated: CASSFGRTYEQYF.

Concerning this clonotype: One base away lies a much larger clone, so this may be a sequencing read error. This sequence joins TRBV5-1 and TRBJ1-1; perhaps TRBD1 as D (6 bases). CDR1 and CDR2 (germline): SGHRS, YFSETQ. The CDR3 runs to 16 residues. For the CDR3, the DNA is TGCGACAGCAGCTTGATTTTACAGGGATCGAACACTGAAGCTTTCTTT. Translating gives CDSSLILQGSNTEAFF.

The sample holds many counts of this clonotype. The CDR3 spells CASSFGAYNEQFF. DNA for the CDR3: TGTGCCAGCAGTTTCGGCGCTTACAATGAGCAGTTCTTC. This chain links TRBV12-3 or TRBV12-4 with TRBJ2-1; no clear D gene. V lost 3 bases to trimming and J lost 4 bases, with 7 bases between them. This CDR3 contains 13 residues.

Many counts were recorded for this clonotype. This rearrangement joins TRBV20-1 to TRBJ2-3; perhaps D is TRBD1 or TRBD2 (6 bases each). Germline CDR1 and CDR2: DFQATT and SNEGSKA (reference sequence). V was cut by 7 bases and J by 5 bases, with 19 bases left in between. This CDR3 has 14 residues. CDR3 loop: CSVSWGRGEDTQYF. The CDR3, as DNA: TGCAGTGTCTCGTGGGGAAGGGGGGAAGATACGCAGTATTTT.

This clonotype has just one count. J is TRBJ1-3 and V is TRBV7-3, with 7 bases aligning to TRBD1. With V trimmed by 4 bases and J by 3 bases, 6 bases remained unmatched. Germline lookup yields CDR1 SGHTA and CDR2 FQGTGA. This CDR3 spans 15 amino acids. This chain's CDR3 is CASSSQGGGGNTIYF. CDR3 DNA sequence: TGTGCCAGCAGCTCCCAAGGGGGCGGTGGAAACACCATATATTTT.

This clonotype was seen ten or more times. V is TRBV5-1 and J is TRBJ1-1; D not resolved. CDR3 length: 13 residues. The V gene's germline CDR1 is SGHRS and CDR2 YFSETQ. V lost 0 bases and J 1 base, leaving 4 bases between the germline ends. CDR3 sequence (DNA): TGCGCCAGCAGCTTGGTGGCGAACACTGAAGCTTTCTTT. Amino acid sequence: CASSLVANTEAFF.

This clonotype was observed many times. This chain links TRBV20-1 with TRBJ1-6, with D tentatively TRBD1 (5 bases). The V end lost 6 bases, the J end lost 9 bases, and 12 bases lay between the germline ends. The CDR3 length is 12 residues. CDR1 and CDR2 from the germline V gene are DFQATT and SNEGSKA (reference sequence). CDR3 residues: CSARGRGSPLHF. The CDR3, as DNA: TGCAGTGCCCGGGGGAGAGGTTCACCCCTCCACTTT.

The rearrangement joins TRBV2 to TRBJ1-4; D unresolved. This CDR3 contains 14 residues. Germline V gene sequence: CDR1 SNHLY, CDR2 FYNNEI. Trimming stripped 8 bases from V and 4 bases from J, with 14 bases between. The CDR3 DNA is TGTGCCAGCGCTTTAAGGAGCCATAATGAAAAACTGTTTTTT. Translation: CASALRSHNEKLFF.

This clonotype was recorded many times. J is TRBJ2-7 and V is TRBV11-2; D may be TRBD1 (5 bases). The CDR3 consists of 13 residues. Trimming removed 1 base from V and 5 bases from J, with 9 bases in between. Germline V lookup: CDR1 SGHAT, CDR2 FQNNGV. The CDR3 here is CASSLAPRDEQYF. CDR3 sequence (DNA): TGTGCCAGCAGCTTAGCCCCCAGGGACGAGCAGTACTTC.

The rearrangement links TRBV24-1 to TRBJ2-1; 10 bases match TRBD1. Germline-derived CDR1 and CDR2 are KGHDR and SFDVKD. V lost 4 bases to trimming and J lost 6 bases; unmatched junction nucleotides: 5. The CDR3 consists of 15 residues. The CDR3 nucleotides are TGTGCCACCAGTGAGCCGGACAGGGGGAGCAATGAGCAGTTCTTC. Encoded protein: CATSEPDRGSNEQFF.

This clonotype was recorded a few times. This chain links TRBV9 with TRBJ2-5, with TRBD1 identical over 7 bases. This CDR3 spans 13 amino acids. Germline CDR1 and CDR2: SGDLS and YYNGEE. Trimming cost V 3 bases and J 5 bases; bases outside gene matches: 4. This CDR3 reads CASSEQGTETQYF. CDR3 DNA sequence: TGTGCCAGCAGCGAACAGGGGACGGAGACCCAGTACTTC. Based on the CDR3 plus reference TRBV9 and TRBJ2-5, the full variable domain is DSGVTQTPKHLITATGQRVTLRCSPRSGDLSVYWYQQSLDQGLQFLIQYYNGEERAKGNILERFSAQQFPDLHSELNLSSLELGDSALYFCASSEQGTETQYFGPGTRLLVL.